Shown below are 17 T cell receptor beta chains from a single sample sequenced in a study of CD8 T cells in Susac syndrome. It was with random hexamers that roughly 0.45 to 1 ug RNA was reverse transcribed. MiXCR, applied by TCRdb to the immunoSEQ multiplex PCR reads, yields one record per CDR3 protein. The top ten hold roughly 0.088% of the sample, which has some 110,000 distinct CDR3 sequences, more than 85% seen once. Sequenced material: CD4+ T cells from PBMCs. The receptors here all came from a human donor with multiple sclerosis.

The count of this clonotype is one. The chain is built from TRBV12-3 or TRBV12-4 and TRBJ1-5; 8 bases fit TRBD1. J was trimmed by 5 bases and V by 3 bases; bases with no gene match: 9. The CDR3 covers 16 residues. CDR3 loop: CASSLGWDRSYQPQHF. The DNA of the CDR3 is TGTGCCAGCAGTTTGGGGTGGGACAGGTCTTATCAGCCCCAGCATTTT.

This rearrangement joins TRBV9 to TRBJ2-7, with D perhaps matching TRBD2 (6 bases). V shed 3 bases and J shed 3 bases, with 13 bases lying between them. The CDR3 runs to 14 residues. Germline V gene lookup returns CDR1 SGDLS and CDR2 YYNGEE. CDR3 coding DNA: TGTGCCAGCAGCGCCCGGGAGATCGGCTACGAGCAGTACTTC. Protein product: CASSAREIGYEQYF.

This chain's CDR3 is CASSPNPGQVTGELFF. CDR3 coding DNA: TGTGCCAGCAGTCCTAATCCGGGACAGGTAACCGGGGAGCTGTTTTTT. This chain connects TRBV7-7 to TRBJ2-2; the match to TRBD1 covers 8 bases. V shed 6 bases, J shed 5 bases, and the junction held 11 bases outside the gene matches. The CDR3 contains 16 residues. Germline assignment: CDR1 SSHAT and CDR2 FNYEAQ (reference sequence). Based on the CDR3 plus reference TRBV7-7 and TRBJ2-2, the full variable domain is GAGVSQSPRYKVTKRGQDVTLRCDPISSHATLYWYQQALGQGPEFLTYFNYEAQPDKSGLPSDRFSAERPEGSISTLTIQRTEQRDSAMYRCASSPNPGQVTGELFFGEGSRLTVL.

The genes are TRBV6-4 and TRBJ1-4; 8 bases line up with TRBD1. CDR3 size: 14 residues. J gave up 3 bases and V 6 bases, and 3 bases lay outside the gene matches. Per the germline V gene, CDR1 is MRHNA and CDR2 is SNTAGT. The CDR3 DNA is TGTGCCAGCAGACAGGGGGGCGCTAATGAAAAACTGTTTTTT. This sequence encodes CASRQGGANEKLFF.

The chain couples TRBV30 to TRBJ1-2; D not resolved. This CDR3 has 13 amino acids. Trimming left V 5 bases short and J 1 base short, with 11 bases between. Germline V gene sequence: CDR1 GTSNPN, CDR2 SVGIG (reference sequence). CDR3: CAWASGINYGYTF. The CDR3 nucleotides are TGTGCCTGGGCGTCGGGTATTAACTATGGCTACACCTTC.

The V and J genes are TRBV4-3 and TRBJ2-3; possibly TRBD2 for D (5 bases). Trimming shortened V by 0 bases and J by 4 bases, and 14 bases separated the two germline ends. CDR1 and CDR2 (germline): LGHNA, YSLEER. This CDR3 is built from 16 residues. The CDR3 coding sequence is TGCGCCAGCAGCCAAGAAGCCAGGACTGCCGCAGATACGCAGTATTTT. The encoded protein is CASSQEARTAADTQYF.

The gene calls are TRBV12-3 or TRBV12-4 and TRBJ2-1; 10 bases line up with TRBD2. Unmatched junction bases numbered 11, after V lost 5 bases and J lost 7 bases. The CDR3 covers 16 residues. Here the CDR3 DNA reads TGTGCCAGCAGTCACAGATCCGGACTAGCGGCGAATGAGCAGTTCTTC. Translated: CASSHRSGLAANEQFF.

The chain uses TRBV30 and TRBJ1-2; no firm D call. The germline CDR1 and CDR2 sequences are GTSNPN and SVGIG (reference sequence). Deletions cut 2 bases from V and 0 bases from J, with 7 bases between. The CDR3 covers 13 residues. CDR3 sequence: CAWSNGANYGYTF. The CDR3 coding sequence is TGTGCCTGGAGTAATGGAGCTAACTATGGCTACACCTTC.

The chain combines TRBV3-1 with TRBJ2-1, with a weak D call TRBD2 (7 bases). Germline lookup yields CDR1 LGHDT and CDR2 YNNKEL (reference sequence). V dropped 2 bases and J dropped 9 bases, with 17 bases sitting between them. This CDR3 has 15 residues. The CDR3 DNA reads TGTGCCAGCAGCCAACATAACCGGGGGGCGGCTGAGCAGTTCTTC. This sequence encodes CASSQHNRGAAEQFF.

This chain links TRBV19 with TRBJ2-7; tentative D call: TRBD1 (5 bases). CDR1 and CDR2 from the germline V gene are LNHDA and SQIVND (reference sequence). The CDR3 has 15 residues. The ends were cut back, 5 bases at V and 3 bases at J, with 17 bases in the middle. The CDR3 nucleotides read TGTGCCAGTAGTTCAGTAGCCAGGGTGGACTACGAGCAGTACTTC. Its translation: CASSSVARVDYEQYF.

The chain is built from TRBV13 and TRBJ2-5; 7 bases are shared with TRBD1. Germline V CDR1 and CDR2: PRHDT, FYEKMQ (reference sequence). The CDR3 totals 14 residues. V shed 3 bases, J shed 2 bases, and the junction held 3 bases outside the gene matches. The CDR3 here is CASSLSRGQETQYF. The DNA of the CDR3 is TGTGCCAGCAGCTTGAGCAGGGGGCAAGAGACCCAGTACTTC. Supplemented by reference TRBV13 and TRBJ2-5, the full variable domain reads AAGVIQSPRHLIKEKRETATLKCYPIPRHDTVYWYQQGPGQDPQFLISFYEKMQSDKGSIPDRFSAQQFSDYHSELNMSSLELGDSALYFCASSLSRGQETQYFGPGTRLLVL.

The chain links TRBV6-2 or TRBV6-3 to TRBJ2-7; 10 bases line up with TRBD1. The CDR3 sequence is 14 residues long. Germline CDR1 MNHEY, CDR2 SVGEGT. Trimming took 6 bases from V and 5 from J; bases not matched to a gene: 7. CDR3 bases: TGTGCCAGCAGGCGCCCCGGGACAGGGGACGAGCAGTACTTC. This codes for CASRRPGTGDEQYF.

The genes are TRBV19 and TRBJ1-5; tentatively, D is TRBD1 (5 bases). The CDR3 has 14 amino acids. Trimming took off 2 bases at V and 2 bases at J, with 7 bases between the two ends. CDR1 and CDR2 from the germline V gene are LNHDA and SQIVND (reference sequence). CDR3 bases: TGTGCCAGTAGTATATCGACAGGCAATCAGCCCCAGCATTTT. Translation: CASSISTGNQPQHF.

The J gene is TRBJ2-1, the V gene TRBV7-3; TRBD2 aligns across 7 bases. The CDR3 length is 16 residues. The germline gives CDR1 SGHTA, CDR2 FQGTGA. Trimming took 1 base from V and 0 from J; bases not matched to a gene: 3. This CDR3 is CASSLRGGSSYNEQFF. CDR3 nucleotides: TGTGCCAGCAGCTTAAGGGGCGGGAGCTCCTACAATGAGCAGTTCTTC.

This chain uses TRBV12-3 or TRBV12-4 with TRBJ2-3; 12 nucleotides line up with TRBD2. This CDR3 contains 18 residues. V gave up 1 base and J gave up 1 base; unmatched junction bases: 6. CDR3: CASSLDGRLAGGTDTQYF. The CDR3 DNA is TGTGCCAGCAGTTTAGATGGAAGACTAGCGGGGGGCACAGATACGCAGTATTTT.

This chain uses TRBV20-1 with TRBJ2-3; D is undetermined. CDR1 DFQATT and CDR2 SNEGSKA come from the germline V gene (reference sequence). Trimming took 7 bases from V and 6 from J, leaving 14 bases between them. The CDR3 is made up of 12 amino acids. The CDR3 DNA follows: TGCAGTGTCGGGTTAAGGTCTGATACGCAGTATTTT. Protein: CSVGLRSDTQYF.

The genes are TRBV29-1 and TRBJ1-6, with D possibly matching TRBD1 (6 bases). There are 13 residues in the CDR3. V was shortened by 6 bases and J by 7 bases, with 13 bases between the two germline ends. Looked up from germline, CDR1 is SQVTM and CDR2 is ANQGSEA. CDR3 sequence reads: CSVATGGNSPLHF. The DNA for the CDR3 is TGCAGCGTAGCCACCGGGGGCAATTCACCCCTCCACTTT.